This is a list of T cell receptor beta chains from one sample in a study of OX40 agonist ivuxolimab in advanced cancers. The table came from immunoSEQ multiplex PCR; TCRdb's copy has only in-frame clones and leaves some out. The table records tens of thousands of clones, around 90% of them present only once. This sample comprised CD4+ or CD8+ T cells sorted from blood, obtained in a trial of the OX40 agonist ivuxolimab. The receptors come from an adult with an advanced solid tumor such as melanoma, head and neck, liver or kidney cancer. Both conserved end residues are part of each CDR3. Fields, in order: V gene, D gene, J gene, clone size, CDR3 DNA, CDR3 protein. The D gene is left open where the match is weak. Clone size is stated in some rows and not others, as once, few, many or a class when expanded.

>TRBV6-1|.|TRBJ2-7|.
TGTGCCAGCAGTGACCCAGGACAGTCCTACGAGCAGTACTTC
CASSDPGQSYEQYF
>TRBV6-1|TRBD1|TRBJ1-2|.
TGTGCCAGCGACACAGGGGGCGCAGGCTATGGCTACACCTTC
CASDTGGAGYGYTF
>TRBV7-3|.|TRBJ2-3|.
TGTGCCAGCAGCGCCGAGGGCTGGGATACGCAGTATTTT
CASSAEGWDTQYF
>TRBV5-7|.|TRBJ2-5|.
TGTGCCAGCAGCTCCGTTTGTCGGGAGACCCAGTACTTC
CASSSVCRETQYF
>TRBV5-1|TRBD2|TRBJ2-1|.
TGCGCCAGCAGCCGGACTAGCGGACTCTCCTACAATGAGCAGTTCTTC
CASSRTSGLSYNEQFF
>TRBV9|.|TRBJ2-3|.
TGTGCCAGCAGCCCTACCGGGACAAACACAGATACGCAGTATTTT
CASSPTGTNTDTQYF
>TRBV9|.|TRBJ1-1|.
TGTGCCAGCAGCTTGACCGGGACACAGAACACTGAAGCTTTCTTT
CASSLTGTQNTEAFF
>TRBV19|.|TRBJ1-1|.
TGTGCCAGTAGTCCAAGTCCGGGGTCGCGAGGAAACACTGAAGCTTTCTTT
CASSPSPGSRGNTEAFF
>TRBV9|.|TRBJ1-3|.
TGTGCCAGCAGCGTAGGGGGAACGGGTGACACCATATATTTT
CASSVGGTGDTIYF
>TRBV4-1|TRBD1|TRBJ1-2|once
TGCGCCAGCAGCCAAGAGGGGGCGGCACAGGGGAATGGCTACACCTTC
CASSQEGAAQGNGYTF
>TRBV15|.|TRBJ1-4|.
TGTGCCACCAGCATCCCCGGGTCGGGGGCAAAACTGTTTTTT
CATSIPGSGAKLFF
>TRBV7-2|.|TRBJ2-6|.
TGTGCCAGCAGCCCAGGGGATCCTGGGGCCAACGTCCTGACTTTC
CASSPGDPGANVLTF
>TRBV30|TRBD1|TRBJ1-1|.
TGTGCCTGGAGTGTAGTAACAGGGGGCAACACTGAAGCTTTCTTT
CAWSVVTGGNTEAFF
>TRBV6-5|TRBD1|TRBJ1-2|.
TGTGCCAGCAGTTACCTGCGGGACAGGGGGCGGGGTGGCTACACCTTC
CASSYLRDRGRGGYTF
>TRBV28|.|TRBJ2-3|.
TGTGCCAGCGCGTTGAGGGGGTCAGTAACAGATACGCAGTATTTT
CASALRGSVTDTQYF
>TRBV30|TRBD1|TRBJ2-7|few
TGTGCCTGGAGTGACCCGACAGGGGGCGTTTTTCCCAGGGACTACGAGCAGTACTTC
CAWSDPTGGVFPRDYEQYF
>TRBV5-6|.|TRBJ2-5|.
TGTGCCAGCAGCTTGGGTCAGCAAGAGACCCAGTACTTC
CASSLGQQETQYF
>TRBV5-1|TRBD2|TRBJ2-1|.
TGCGCCAGCAGCTTGACTAGCGGGAGTGGCTACAATGAGCAGTTCTTC
CASSLTSGSGYNEQFF
>TRBV14|TRBD1|TRBJ1-2|.
TGTGCCAGCAGCCAGAGAGCAGGGGGCGGAGGCTACACCTTC
CASSQRAGGGGYTF
>TRBV28|.|TRBJ1-4|.
TGTGCCAGCAGTTTTTTGGCCCCAGTCGGAAAACTGTTTTTT
CASSFLAPVGKLFF
>TRBV30|TRBD1|TRBJ2-2|.
TGTGCCCGGAGGGCAGGGGGCCCCGGGGAGCTGTTTTTT
CARRAGGPGELFF
>TRBV2|.|TRBJ1-5|.
TGTGCCAGCAATCGGGACCTCAGGGAGCCCCAGCATTTT
CASNRDLREPQHF
>TRBV7-3|.|TRBJ1-1|.
TGTGCCAGCAGCTCTACAGTGAACACTGAAGCTTTCTTT
CASSSTVNTEAFF
>TRBV6-1|TRBD1|TRBJ2-5|.
TGTGCCAGCAGTGCCCAATCCGGGACAGGGGCCTATGACTTC
CASSAQSGTGAYDF
>TRBV6-1|TRBD1|TRBJ2-7|few
TGTGCCAGCAATCGGCCGGGACAGGAAAACGAGCAGTACTTC
CASNRPGQENEQYF
>TRBV6-5|TRBD1|TRBJ1-5|.
TGTGCCAGCAGTTACAACGGACAGGGGGAACAGCCCCAGCATTTT
CASSYNGQGEQPQHF
>TRBV6-5|.|TRBJ1-4|once
TGTGCCAGCGCGTCAGCAGATCCTAATGAAAAACTGTTTTTT
CASASADPNEKLFF
>TRBV7-8|.|TRBJ1-5|.
TGTGCCAGCAGCTTCGGCAAAGCACCGAGGCAGCCCCAGCATTTT
CASSFGKAPRQPQHF
>TRBV11-2|.|TRBJ2-3|.
TGTGCCAGCAGCCAATTAACGAGTACGCAGTATTTT
CASSQLTSTQYF
>TRBV6-1|.|TRBJ1-6|.
TGTGCCAGCAGTGAAAGTCAAGGAAGATCACCCCTCCACTTT
CASSESQGRSPLHF
>TRBV11-2|.|TRBJ1-1|.
TGTGCCAGCAGCTTTGGCAGGTTGAACACTGAAGCTTTCTTT
CASSFGRLNTEAFF
>TRBV7-8|TRBD1|TRBJ1-2|.
TGTGCCAGCAGACCGGACAGGGTTAGGGGCCATGGCTACACCTTC
CASRPDRVRGHGYTF
>TRBV5-1|.|TRBJ2-7|.
TGCGCCAGCAGCGGCCAACGCGGCTTCTCCTACGAGCAGTACTTC
CASSGQRGFSYEQYF
>TRBV5-4|TRBD1|TRBJ1-5|.
TGTGCCAGCAGCGAGGGACAGGGGGAGAGCAATCAGCCCCAGCATTTT
CASSEGQGESNQPQHF
>TRBV30|.|TRBJ1-6|.
TGTGCCTGGAGTGTGGGTCAGGGGAATTCACCCCTCCACTTT
CAWSVGQGNSPLHF
>TRBV16|.|TRBJ1-2|.
TGTGCCAGCAGCCAATCCGGAGTTTCTTGGGGCTACACCTTC
CASSQSGVSWGYTF
>TRBV15|TRBD2|TRBJ2-7|.
TGTGCCACCAGCAGAGTCCTGAGCGGGGGGACCTACTCCTACGAGCAGTACTTC
CATSRVLSGGTYSYEQYF